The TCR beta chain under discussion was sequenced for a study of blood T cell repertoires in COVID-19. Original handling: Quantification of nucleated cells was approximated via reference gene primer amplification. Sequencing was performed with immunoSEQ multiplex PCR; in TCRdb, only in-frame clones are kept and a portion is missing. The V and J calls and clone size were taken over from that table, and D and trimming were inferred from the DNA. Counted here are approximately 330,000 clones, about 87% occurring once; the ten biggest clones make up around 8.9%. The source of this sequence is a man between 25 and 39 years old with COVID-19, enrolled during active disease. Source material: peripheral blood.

Here the CDR3 DNA reads TGTGCCAGCAGCCGCACCCTTCGGGCGGGGGGCACAGATACGCAGTATTTT. This translates into CASSRTLRAGGTDTQYF. V is TRBV7-3 and J is TRBJ2-3; 7 positions agree with TRBD2. The junction had 12 bases not matched to a gene; V was cut back by 5 bases and J by 1 base. The CDR3 covers 17 residues. Germline assignment: CDR1 SGHTA and CDR2 FQGTGA.